These T cell receptor beta chains were read from a single sample in a study of hypomethylating agent response in myelodysplastic syndrome. TCRdb keeps only in-frame clones here, not all; method: immunoSEQ multiplex PCR. Of around 11,000 clones listed, approximately 86% are singletons. Sample: bone marrow, taken before or after starting hypomethylating agent treatment for myelodysplastic syndrome (not recorded which). These receptors were collected from a human donor with myelodysplastic syndrome. Each CDR3 is given with its conserved first and last residue. A D gene is named only where the DNA matches it firmly. Not every row has a clone size; where given, it reads once, few, many or a size class.

TRBJ1-6	NA	TRBV27	NA	16	CASSLKRGPYNSPLHF	TGTGCCAGCAGTTTAAAGCGGGGGCCCTATAATTCACCCCTCCACTTT
TRBJ2-7	NA	TRBV27	NA	13	CASSTGQLYEQYF	TGTGCCAGCAGCACGGGGCAGTTGTACGAGCAGTACTTC
TRBJ1-2	NA	TRBV7-8	NA	13	CASSFGSNYGYTF	TGTGCCAGCAGCTTTGGCTCTAACTATGGCTACACCTTC
TRBJ2-1	NA	TRBV16	NA	16	CASSLGQPGWYNEQFF	TGTGCCAGCAGCCTAGGACAGCCGGGGTGGTACAATGAGCAGTTCTTC
TRBJ2-3	NA	TRBV11-2	NA	15	CASSSRGPRTDTQYF	TGTGCCAGCAGCTCTCGAGGACCCCGCACAGATACGCAGTATTTT
TRBJ2-2	NA	TRBV7-6	NA	15	CASSLVQGFTGELFF	TGTGCCAGCAGCTTAGTTCAGGGCTTCACCGGGGAGCTGTTTTTT
TRBJ2-7	NA	TRBV5-6	NA	16	CASSTYGGGPTYEQYF	TGTGCCAGCAGCACCTATGGGGGAGGACCTACCTACGAGCAGTACTTC
TRBJ2-2	NA	TRBV19	NA	14	CASTGTPNTGELFF	TGTGCCAGCACCGGGACTCCGAACACCGGGGAGCTGTTTTTT
TRBJ1-2	NA	TRBV5-1	NA	13	CASSPLTGPGYTF	TGCGCCAGCAGCCCCCTGACAGGACCTGGCTACACCTTC
TRBJ1-1	NA	TRBV6-5	NA	15	CASSYEGGPNTEAFF	TGTGCCAGCAGTTACGAGGGGGGTCCGAACACTGAAGCTTTCTTT
TRBJ1-5	NA	TRBV7-3	NA	12	CASSPPDQPQHF	TGTGCCAGCAGCCCCCCTGATCAGCCCCAGCATTTT
TRBJ1-2	NA	TRBV15	TRBD1	16	CATSLSPTGGAYGYTF	TGTGCCACCAGCCTCTCGCCGACAGGGGGGGCCTATGGCTACACCTTC
TRBJ2-3	NA	TRBV7-2	TRBD1	15	CASSPGQGSTDTQYF	TGTGCCAGCAGCCCGGGACAGGGGAGCACAGATACGCAGTATTTT
TRBJ1-2	NA	TRBV5-6	NA	13	CASRPDSYYGYTF	TGTGCCAGCAGACCGGACAGCTACTATGGCTACACCTTC
TRBJ2-7	few	TRBV27	NA	14	CASSFTKGTYEQYF	TGTGCCAGCAGCTTCACAAAGGGAACCTACGAGCAGTACTTC
TRBJ2-1	NA	TRBV5-1	TRBD2	15	CASSRTSGGGGEQFF	TGCGCCAGCAGCCGGACTAGCGGGGGGGGCGGTGAGCAGTTCTTC
TRBJ1-2	NA	TRBV5-5	NA	13	CASSLDRAYGYTF	TGTGCCAGCAGCTTGGACAGGGCCTATGGCTACACCTTC
TRBJ2-7	NA	TRBV6-1	TRBD1	15	CASSAPRGIPYEQYF	TGTGCCAGCAGTGCGCCCAGGGGGATCCCCTACGAGCAGTACTTC
TRBJ2-1	NA	TRBV30	NA	15	CAWSVLGPAHNEQFF	TGTGCCTGGAGTGTACTGGGGCCTGCCCACAATGAGCAGTTCTTC
TRBJ2-1	NA	TRBV19	TRBD2	13	CACGRGIGDEQFF	TGTGCCTGTGGGCGGGGGATCGGGGATGAGCAGTTCTTC
TRBJ2-7	NA	TRBV14	TRBD2	16	CASSQRSSGRSYEQYF	TGTGCCAGCAGCCAAAGGTCGAGCGGGAGGTCTTACGAGCAGTACTTC
TRBJ2-2	NA	TRBV7-2	TRBD2	15	CASSPGLAGAGELFF	TGTGCCAGCAGCCCGGGACTAGCGGGAGCCGGGGAGCTGTTTTTT
TRBJ1-4	NA	TRBV7-9	NA	15	CASSPAGTGTEKLFF	TGTGCCAGCAGTCCCGCCGGGACTGGGACTGAAAAACTGTTTTTT
TRBJ1-4	once	TRBV6-1	NA	16	CASSETGRAGYEKLFF	TGTGCCAGCAGTGAAACGGGTAGGGCGGGGTATGAAAAACTGTTTTTT
TRBJ2-6	NA	TRBV9	TRBD2	19	CASSVGLAGGVSGANVLTF	TGTGCCAGCAGCGTAGGACTAGCGGGGGGGGTCTCTGGGGCCAACGTCCTGACTTTC
TRBJ2-3	NA	TRBV5-4	NA	15	CASSRGQLRADTQYF	TGTGCCAGCAGCCGTGGACAGTTGAGGGCAGATACGCAGTATTTT
TRBJ1-1	NA	TRBV6-1	NA	15	CASSEAAQGNTEAFF	TGTGCCAGCAGTGAAGCGGCACAGGGGAACACTGAAGCTTTCTTT
TRBJ2-7	NA	TRBV9	NA	14	CASSAPHTSYEQYF	TGTGCCAGCAGCGCCCCACATACTTCCTACGAGCAGTACTTC
TRBJ1-3	NA	TRBV7-8	NA	13	CASSLALGNTIYF	TGTGCCAGCAGCTTAGCTCTTGGAAACACCATATATTTT
TRBJ2-1	once	TRBV28	TRBD2	24	CASTLRPGTGRLAGGQIDYNEQFF	TGTGCCAGCACCCTCCGACCCGGGACAGGTCGACTAGCGGGAGGACAGATCGACTACAATGAGCAGTTCTTC
TRBJ1-2	NA	TRBV11-2	NA	13	CASSLSGMYGYTF	TGTGCCAGCAGCTTATCAGGGATGTATGGCTACACCTTC
TRBJ2-4	NA	TRBV15	TRBD1	15	CATSSRTGGVYIQYF	TGTGCCACCAGCAGTCGGACAGGGGGTGTTTACATTCAGTACTTC
TRBJ2-5	once	TRBV5-1	TRBD1	16	CASSFGTGKAQETQYF	TGCGCCAGCAGCTTTGGGACAGGGAAGGCCCAAGAGACCCAGTACTTC
TRBJ1-2	NA	TRBV5-4	NA	13	CASSSDSHYGYTF	TGTGCCAGCAGCTCCGACAGTCACTATGGCTACACCTTC
TRBJ1-2	NA	TRBV2	TRBD1	13	CASSLDRGYGYTF	TGTGCCAGCAGCCTAGACAGGGGTTATGGCTACACCTTC